The 23 T cell receptor beta chains below come from one sample, sequenced in a study of T cell clusters in autoimmune cytopenias. TRB was amplified by touch-down multiplex PCR, primer pools A and B combined. One entry per CDR3 protein, without DNA, is what TCRdb gives after re-calling the multiplex PCR reads. The sample table includes roughly 7,000 distinct CDR3 sequences. TRB amplification used 200 to 250 ng of peripheral blood genomic DNA. Material for sequencing was peripheral blood. Receptors originate from a human donor with an autoimmune cytopenia or autoimmune hepatitis (not recorded which).

V is TRBV5-6 and J is TRBJ1-1; with no DNA, the TCRdb D assignment of TRBD1 cannot be verified. This CDR3 is 18 amino acids long. Per germline, CDR1 SGHDT and CDR2 YYEEEE. The CDR3 spells CASSLTGRLGLSDTEAFF.

Its frequency marks this clonotype as medium-sized. The chain uses TRBV19 and TRBJ1-5. Looked up from germline, CDR1 is LNHDA and CDR2 is SQIVND (reference sequence). The CDR3 contains 14 residues. The CDR3 reads CASSRDYSNQPQHF.

The chain combines TRBV5-1 with TRBJ2-2; TCRdb's D call of TRBD2 is untestable without DNA. CDR3 length: 16 amino acids. Germline CDR1 and CDR2: SGHRS and YFSETQ. The CDR3 loop is CASSLIMGDNTGELFF.

This clonotype is classed as medium-sized by frequency. The rearrangement links TRBV29-1 to TRBJ1-1; the TCRdb call, TRBD1, lacks DNA for checking. CDR3 length equals 14 residues. Looked up from germline, CDR1 is SQVTM and CDR2 is ANQGSEA. This CDR3 is CSVEIYPGSTEAFF.

This clonotype is called medium-sized based on its frequency. This chain joins TRBV6-6 and TRBJ2-1. This CDR3 is built from 16 residues. Looked up from germline, CDR1 is MNHNY and CDR2 is SVGAGI (reference sequence). The CDR3 is CASSYSTQSSYNEQFF.

This clonotype shows up as medium-sized (0.01 to 0.1%) by frequency. This rearrangement joins TRBV6-5 to TRBJ2-7; TCRdb returns TRBD2, unconfirmable since there is no DNA. Germline values: CDR1 MNHEY, CDR2 SVGAGI. The CDR3 consists of 15 residues. The CDR3 sequence: CASRPRTSGPYEQYF.

By frequency, this clonotype is medium-sized. CDR3 residues: CASTSLTTQRYTF. This rearrangement joins TRBV12-3 or TRBV12-4 to TRBJ1-2. CDR3 size: 13 residues.

The rearrangement joins TRBV20-1 to TRBJ2-4; without DNA, the TCRdb call of TRBD1 cannot be checked. This CDR3 contains 15 residues. Germline V gene lookup returns CDR1 DFQATT and CDR2 SNEGSKA (reference sequence). CDR3 in amino acids: CSASPGISPKNIQYF.

The chain is built from TRBV7-2 and TRBJ2-3. The CDR3 is made up of 15 amino acids. Germline V gene data show CDR1 as SGHTA and CDR2 as FQGNSA. The CDR3 reads CASSLVVDSQDTQYF.

The gene calls are TRBV12-3 or TRBV12-4 and TRBJ1-5. The CDR3 is 13 residues long. CDR3 in amino acids: CASSSRSNQPQHF.

V gene TRBV7-9 combines with J gene TRBJ2-7. Germline V CDR1 and CDR2: SEHNR, FQNEAQ (reference sequence). This CDR3 is built from 14 residues. The CDR3 protein is CASSLGQPPYEQYF.

CDR3 sequence: CASSLGGAQETQYF. The V call is TRBV7-9, the J call TRBJ2-5; TCRdb indicates TRBD1, and absent DNA this call remains unverified. Germline assignment: CDR1 SEHNR and CDR2 FQNEAQ (reference sequence). CDR3 length equals 14 residues.

The J gene is TRBJ2-3, the V gene TRBV20-1; TCRdb's D gene call, TRBD2, goes unchecked for lack of DNA. The CDR3 contains 15 residues. Germline V gene sequence: CDR1 DFQATT, CDR2 SNEGSKA (reference sequence). The CDR3 is CSASALGVPTDTQYF.

The gene calls are TRBV6-1 and TRBJ2-4; TCRdb selects TRBD1, and the lack of DNA leaves this call unchecked. This CDR3 spans 17 amino acids. Germline assignment: CDR1 MNHNS and CDR2 SASEGT. The CDR3 sequence: CASSELSGGVAKNIQYF.

This rearrangement joins TRBV5-1 to TRBJ2-2; the TCRdb D gene call, TRBD1, has no DNA to confirm it. Per germline, CDR1 SGHRS and CDR2 YFSETQ. The CDR3 totals 16 residues. This CDR3 is CASSLEVGGYTGELFF. The whole variable domain, filled in from reference TRBV5-1 and TRBJ2-2, reads KAGVTQTPRYLIKTRGQQVTLSCSPISGHRSVSWYQQTPGQGLQFLFEYFSETQRNKGNFPGRFSGRQFSNSRSEMNVSTLELGDSALYLCASSLEVGGYTGELFFGEGSRLTVL.

This clonotype is deemed medium-sized by its frequency. The chain employs TRBV27 and TRBJ2-3; TCRdb reports TRBD1, a call that lacks DNA to check it against. There are 15 residues in the CDR3. CDR1 and CDR2 from the germline V gene are MNHEY and SMNVEV (reference sequence). The CDR3 loop is CASSSNRVQSDTQYF.

This clonotype shows up as medium-sized (0.01 to 0.1%) by frequency. The chain employs TRBV6-2 or TRBV6-3 and TRBJ1-5. CDR1 and CDR2 from the germline V gene are MNHEY and SVGEGT. The CDR3 contains 17 residues. The CDR3 sequence: CASSYPLSGGRDQPQHF.

CDR3 sequence reads: CASSLRLSSYNEQFF. The J gene is TRBJ2-1, the V gene TRBV5-4. The CDR3 is 15 amino acids. CDR1 is SGHNT and CDR2 is YYREEE in the germline V gene (reference sequence).

This chain links TRBV7-9 with TRBJ1-6; TCRdb's D call, TRBD1, is unchecked because there is no DNA. This CDR3 is built from 15 residues. The germline V gene encodes CDR1 SEHNR and CDR2 FQNEAQ (reference sequence). This CDR3 is CASSLALGGDSPLHF. Looking up the rest from reference TRBV7-9 and TRBJ1-6 gives the full variable domain: DTGVSQNPRHKITKRGQNVTFRCDPISEHNRLYWYRQTLGQGPEFLTYFQNEAQLEKSRLLSDRFSAERPKGSFSTLEIQRTEQGDSAMYLCASSLALGGDSPLHFGNGTRLTVT.

The rearrangement joins TRBV24-1 to TRBJ2-5; without DNA, the TCRdb call of TRBD2 cannot be checked. The germline V gene encodes CDR1 KGHDR and CDR2 SFDVKD. The CDR3 length is 15 residues. The CDR3 is CATSGLLAGQETQYF.

This rearrangement joins TRBV11-1 to TRBJ2-3; the D call of TRBD2 rests on TCRdb alone, since no DNA is present to check it. This CDR3 spans 14 amino acids. Germline V gene data show CDR1 as SGHAT and CDR2 as FQDESV (reference sequence). The CDR3 sequence is CASSRLAGTDTQYF. Full variable domain (remainder filled in from reference TRBV11-1 and TRBJ2-3): EAEVAQSPRYKITEKSQAVAFWCDPISGHATLYWYRQILGQGPELLVQFQDESVVDDSQLPKDRFSAERLKGVDSTLKIQPAELGDSAMYLCASSRLAGTDTQYFGPGTRLTVL.

The chain carries TRBV28 and TRBJ2-1; TCRdb selects TRBD2, and the lack of DNA leaves this call unchecked. CDR1 and CDR2 from the germline V gene are MDHEN and SYDVKM. The CDR3 sequence is 15 residues long. This chain's CDR3 is CASSPLGPIVGEQFF.

This chain uses TRBV20-1 with TRBJ1-2; no DNA is available, so the TRBD1 call from TCRdb remains unchecked. The germline CDR1 and CDR2 sequences are DFQATT and SNEGSKA (reference sequence). The CDR3 covers 14 residues. This CDR3 is CSAPPGRTNYGYTF.